This T cell receptor (beta chain) was captured in a study of PD-1 blockade in mismatch repair-deficient tumors. Whole-study findings and limits: About 4.5% of the 142 peptide-expanded blood TCRs were also found in tumor. Rapid post-treatment expansion, then contraction, generally preceding radiologic response, marked tumor-resident clones.

Described time point: identical approximately 11-day culture without peptide (control). PCR or immunohistochemistry showed mismatch repair deficiency in every enrolled patient. An approximately 10-day in vitro culture was run per each of over five reactive peptides. The CDR3 is made up of 13 amino acids. Trimming left V 3 bases short and J 11 bases short, with 15 bases between. The germline CDR1 and CDR2 sequences are KGHSH and LQKENI. Points on this clone: Antigen: not known.

Produced via immunoSEQ multiplex PCR; TCRdb's table is partial and in-frame only. The sample comprises more than 13,000 clones, 86% of which are singletons, and about an eighth rests with the top ten. V and J are TRBV18 and TRBJ2-3, with D unresolved. The receptor comes from an adult with mismatch repair-deficient cancer. The source was cells cultured in vitro, collected from a patient treated with pembrolizumab. The CDR3 nucleotides are TGTGCCAGCTCACCGCCCGGTGACCTAAAGCAGTATTTT. It specifies CASSPPGDLKQYF.